These 32 T cell receptor beta chains share one sample of origin, sequenced in a study of cytomegalovirus exposure and HLA in healthy donors. The PCR employed 60 Vbeta primers together with 13 Jbeta primers. Using immunoSEQ multiplex PCR, the repertoire was profiled, and TCRdb retains in-frame clones only, with some absent. The sample shows about 220,000 clones, around 75% of them seen only once. Sample: PBMCs. These receptor sequences come from a woman aged 25 to 39 in good health and CMV-seronegative.

The rearrangement joins TRBV7-3 to TRBJ2-1; perhaps TRBD2 as D (6 bases). CDR3 length: 14 amino acids. Per the germline V gene, CDR1 is SGHTA and CDR2 is FQGTGA. Trimming stripped 3 bases from V and 4 bases from J, with 10 bases between. In nucleotides, the CDR3 is TGTGCCAGCAGCTTTAATAGCGGATACAATGAGCAGTTCTTC. Protein product: CASSFNSGYNEQFF. Together with reference TRBV7-3 and TRBJ2-1, the CDR3 gives the full variable domain: GAGVSQTPSNKVTEKGKYVELRCDPISGHTALYWYRQSLGQGPEFLIYFQGTGAADDSGLPNDRFFAVRPEGSVSTLKIQRTERGDSAVYLCASSFNSGYNEQFFGPGTRLTVL.

The chain employs TRBV5-1 and TRBJ2-7; 9 nucleotides align to TRBD1. This CDR3 region has 13 residues. Germline-derived CDR1 and CDR2 are SGHRS and YFSETQ. The J segment lost 3 bases and the V segment lost 4 bases, leaving 2 bases of the junction unmatched. CDR3 in amino acids: CASSGTGNYEQYF. The CDR3 bases are TGCGCCAGCAGCGGGACAGGGAACTACGAGCAGTACTTC.

The V call is TRBV19, the J call TRBJ1-2; 7 bases fit TRBD1. Trimming at V came to 4 bases and at J to 1 base, leaving 3 bases not matched to a gene. The CDR3 covers 14 residues. Germline assignment: CDR1 LNHDA and CDR2 SQIVND (reference sequence). The CDR3 DNA is TGTGCCAGTAGTACGACAGGGTATAACTATGGCTACACCTTC. It specifies CASSTTGYNYGYTF.

CDR3 region: CASSHAPGAGTDTQYF. The CDR3 DNA reads TGCGCCAGCAGCCACGCCCCCGGAGCAGGGACAGATACGCAGTATTTT. This chain uses TRBV4-1 with TRBJ2-3; tentative D call: TRBD1 (5 bases). Trimming cost V 3 bases and J 3 bases, with 16 bases left between them. The CDR3 covers 16 residues. CDR1 MGHRA and CDR2 YSYEKL come from the germline V gene.

This clone ranks as medium-sized (0.01 to 0.1%). The chain links TRBV11-1 to TRBJ2-4; no definite D call. The CDR3 contains 14 residues. Trimming left V 3 bases short and J 1 base short, with 7 bases between. The germline V gene has CDR1 SGHAT and CDR2 FQDESV (reference sequence). CDR3 loop: CASSFVSAKNIQYF. The DNA for the CDR3 is TGTGCCAGCAGCTTTGTAAGCGCCAAAAACATTCAGTACTTC.

This clone appeared once. V gene TRBV5-1 combines with J gene TRBJ2-3, with 7 nucleotides matching TRBD2. V shed 7 bases, J shed 2 bases, and the junction held 7 bases outside the gene matches. CDR1 SGHRS and CDR2 YFSETQ come from the germline V gene. The CDR3 is made up of 14 amino acids. The CDR3 sequence: CASQRGPTTDTQYF. CDR3 in DNA: TGCGCCAGCCAGCGGGGACCGACCACAGATACGCAGTATTTT.

The J gene is TRBJ2-3, the V gene TRBV14, with D perhaps matching TRBD2 (5 bases). CDR3 length equals 15 residues. Germline V gene data show CDR1 as SGHDN and CDR2 as FVKESK. The V end was cut by 4 bases, the J end by 0 bases, with 11 bases between. CDR3: CASSLEVSSTDTQYF. Here the CDR3 DNA reads TGTGCCAGCAGCCTGGAGGTGTCTAGCACAGATACGCAGTATTTT.

The V gene is TRBV7-6, the J gene TRBJ2-3; a weak D match, TRBD1 (6 bases). Germline V gene lookup returns CDR1 SGHVS and CDR2 FNYEAQ. The CDR3 spans 12 residues. V lost 6 bases and J lost 4, with 8 bases in between. The CDR3 reads CASRGAADTQYF. In DNA form, the CDR3 reads TGTGCCAGCAGGGGGGCAGCAGATACGCAGTATTTT.

CDR3 sequence: CASSYDRGPYEQYF. Here the CDR3 DNA reads TGTGCCAGCAGTTACGACAGGGGTCCGTACGAGCAGTACTTC. The chain recombines TRBV6-5 with TRBJ2-7, with TRBD1 identical over 8 bases. The germline V gene has CDR1 MNHEY and CDR2 SVGAGI. The CDR3 runs to 14 residues. V dropped 2 bases and J dropped 4; count of bases not matched to a gene: 4.

This sequence joins TRBV6-5 and TRBJ1-2; possibly TRBD1 for D (5 bases). Deletions cut 6 bases from V and 8 bases from J, with 22 bases between. Germline V gene sequence: CDR1 MNHEY, CDR2 SVGAGI. This CDR3 has 15 amino acids. The CDR3 DNA is TGTGCCAGCAGCCCGACAGACCCCTCGGTGATCGGCTACACCTTC. This encodes CASSPTDPSVIGYTF.

This chain uses TRBV25-1 with TRBJ1-2; 10 bases match TRBD1. There are 18 residues in the CDR3. Germline V CDR1 and CDR2: MGHDK, SYGVNS. J was trimmed by 8 bases and V by 1 base; bases with no gene match: 16. The CDR3 DNA reads TGTGCCAGCAGTGAATTGCTGATCGAAGACAGGGGGCTTTACGGCTACACCTTC. Residues: CASSELLIEDRGLYGYTF.

The rearrangement uses TRBV30 and TRBJ2-7; 10 bases agree with TRBD1. Germline CDR1 and CDR2: GTSNPN and SVGIG (reference sequence). The CDR3 length is 15 residues. Unmatched junction bases numbered 5, after V lost 0 bases and J lost 3 bases. Here the CDR3 reads CAWSVRDRGFYEQYF. The CDR3 bases are TGTGCCTGGAGTGTAAGGGACAGGGGTTTCTACGAGCAGTACTTC.

V is TRBV5-6 and J is TRBJ2-5, with 7 bases fitting TRBD1. The germline V gene encodes CDR1 SGHDT and CDR2 YYEEEE. The CDR3 runs to 15 residues. The J segment lost 7 bases and the V segment lost 4 bases, leaving 13 bases of the junction unmatched. CDR3 DNA sequence: TGTGCCAGCAGCCTGACAGGGTTCTTTGTCGGGACCCAGTACTTC. Encoded protein: CASSLTGFFVGTQYF.

V is TRBV7-6 and J is TRBJ1-3, with TRBD1 matching over 7 bases. Germline assignment: CDR1 SGHVS and CDR2 FNYEAQ. With 5 bases clipped from V and 1 base from J, the junction kept 11 bases outside the gene matches. The CDR3 contains 17 residues. CDR3 in amino acids: CASSPQGQRVSGNTIYF. The DNA of the CDR3 is TGTGCCAGCAGCCCCCAGGGACAGAGGGTTTCTGGAAACACCATATATTTT.

The table lists this clone with a count of one. The chain is built from TRBV30 and TRBJ2-7; 9 bases match TRBD2. The CDR3 extends over 12 amino acids. J lost 6 bases, V lost 1 base, and 1 base had no gene match. Germline V lookup: CDR1 GTSNPN, CDR2 SVGIG (reference sequence). The CDR3 reads CAWSGGRVEQYF. CDR3 bases: TGTGCCTGGAGTGGCGGGAGGGTCGAGCAGTACTTC.

The chain carries TRBV6-1 and TRBJ1-5; unclear D gene. Per the germline V gene, CDR1 is MNHNS and CDR2 is SASEGT. CDR3 size: 14 residues. Trimming removed 5 bases at V and 3 bases at J, with 11 bases between. CDR3 coding DNA: TGTGCCAGCAGTCGCGGGATCTCCAATCAGCCCCAGCATTTT. Its protein is CASSRGISNQPQHF.

This clone was counted only a few times. The chain has TRBV9 and TRBJ1-1, with no clear D. This CDR3 has 13 residues. The germline gives CDR1 SGDLS, CDR2 YYNGEE. V lost 4 bases and J lost 0, with 7 bases in between. CDR3: CASSRQVNTEAFF. CDR3 sequence (DNA): TGTGCCAGCAGCAGGCAGGTGAACACTGAAGCTTTCTTT.

The chain recombines TRBV27 with TRBJ2-3, with TRBD2 matching 12 bases. In germline, CDR1 is MNHEY, CDR2 SMNVEV (reference sequence). Unmatched junction bases numbered 6, after V lost 4 bases and J lost 4 bases. The CDR3 covers 16 residues. CDR3 residues: CASSSPSGRDADTQYF. For the CDR3, the DNA is TGTGCCAGCAGTTCCCCTAGCGGGAGGGACGCAGATACGCAGTATTTT.

This clone was detected a few times. The chain is built from TRBV5-5 and TRBJ1-1; 9 bases are shared with TRBD1. The CDR3 runs 17 residues. V trimming: 3 bases; J trimming: 2 bases; junction bases outside the gene matches: 11. From germline, CDR1 is SGHKS and CDR2 YYEKEE (reference sequence). CDR3 loop: CASSSIPGQGPNTEAFF. DNA for the CDR3: TGTGCCAGCAGCTCTATACCGGGACAGGGCCCAAACACTGAAGCTTTCTTT.

In this sample, this clone turned up once. The chain combines TRBV2 with TRBJ2-5; the D gene is possibly TRBD1 (6 bases). The V gene's germline CDR1 is SNHLY and CDR2 FYNNEI. The CDR3 totals 15 residues. V was shortened by 6 bases and J by 2 bases, with 16 bases between the two germline ends. The CDR3 sequence is CASRGAGQFQETQYF. The CDR3, as DNA: TGTGCCAGCAGGGGGGCCGGACAGTTTCAAGAGACCCAGTACTTC.

This clone showed up just a few times. The chain combines TRBV30 with TRBJ1-2; 9 bases line up with TRBD1. Trimming took 3 bases from V and 3 from J; bases not matched to a gene: 5. Germline assignment: CDR1 GTSNPN and CDR2 SVGIG (reference sequence). The CDR3 loop spans 14 amino acids. This chain's CDR3 is CAWRMDRGDYGYTF. CDR3 coding DNA: TGTGCCTGGAGGATGGACAGGGGCGACTATGGCTACACCTTC.

This clone was counted once. The gene calls are TRBV6-6 and TRBJ1-1; D unresolved. From germline, CDR1 is MNHNY and CDR2 SVGAGI (reference sequence). Trimming shortened V by 2 bases and J by 8 bases, and 9 bases separated the two germline ends. The CDR3 length is 12 residues. CDR3 sequence (DNA): TGTGCCAGCAGTTACGTCGGGGAAGAAGCTTTCTTT. Protein product: CASSYVGEEAFF.

The chain's CDR3 is CASAPGHLSNQPQHF. CDR3 nucleotides: TGTGCCAGCGCCCCGGGACACCTTAGCAATCAGCCCCAGCATTTT. The V call is TRBV6-6, the J call TRBJ1-5; D is perhaps TRBD1 (6 bases). Trimming stripped 8 bases from V and 0 bases from J, with 14 bases between. In germline, CDR1 is MNHNY, CDR2 SVGAGI (reference sequence). CDR3 size: 15 residues.

This chain links TRBV2 with TRBJ2-7; 10 bases line up with TRBD2. Trimming cost V 7 bases and J 7 bases; bases outside gene matches: 7. The CDR3 contains 13 residues. Germline lookup yields CDR1 SNHLY and CDR2 FYNNEI. DNA of the CDR3: TGTGCCAGCAAGCTAGCGGGGGAACGTGAGCAGTACTTC. Encoded protein: CASKLAGEREQYF.

This clone was observed a single time. The genes are TRBV5-6 and TRBJ2-1, with D possibly being TRBD1 (6 bases). CDR1 and CDR2 from the germline V gene are SGHDT and YYEEEE. V lost 5 bases to trimming and J lost 4 bases, with 19 bases between them. The CDR3 is 16 residues long. The CDR3 region is CASSFTGLSFYNEQFF. DNA for the CDR3: TGTGCCAGCAGTTTTACAGGGTTATCCTTTTACAATGAGCAGTTCTTC.

The J gene is TRBJ2-7, the V gene TRBV19; TRBD1 agrees at 7 bases. The germline gives CDR1 LNHDA, CDR2 SQIVND (reference sequence). This CDR3 spans 16 amino acids. The ends lost 5 bases at V and 0 bases at J; junction bases unmatched: 10. The CDR3 spells CASSALPGQTSYEQYF. In DNA form, the CDR3 reads TGTGCCAGTAGTGCATTACCGGGACAGACCTCCTACGAGCAGTACTTC.

This clone was seen more than once but under ten times. The rearrangement uses TRBV19 and TRBJ2-5, with 10 bases identical to TRBD1. Looked up from germline, CDR1 is LNHDA and CDR2 is SQIVND (reference sequence). The CDR3 runs 18 residues. After removal of 2 bases from V and 2 bases from J, the junction contained 11 bases not matched to a gene. Here the CDR3 DNA reads TGTGCCAGTAGTATAAGGGGAGGGGGGACAGGGGTTCAAGAGACCCAGTACTTC. This translates into CASSIRGGGTGVQETQYF.

The genes are TRBV30 and TRBJ1-2; TRBD1 matches at 8 bases. V was clipped by 1 base and J by 6 bases; unmatched bases: 7. The CDR3 has 14 residues. Germline V lookup: CDR1 GTSNPN, CDR2 SVGIG (reference sequence). The CDR3 bases are TGTGCCTGGAGTGAGACTTTGACAGGGGATGGCTACACCTTC. Its translation is CAWSETLTGDGYTF.

The chain is built from TRBV2 and TRBJ2-1; D possibly corresponds to TRBD1 (6 bases). The germline gives CDR1 SNHLY, CDR2 FYNNEI. The CDR3 length is 14 residues. The V end was cut by 9 bases, the J end by 0 bases, with 12 bases between. Written as DNA, the CDR3 is TGTGCCAGGGCGAGGGGGAGCTCCTACAATGAGCAGTTCTTC. It specifies CARARGSSYNEQFF.

This clone came up a few times. This sequence joins TRBV6-1 and TRBJ1-1; possibly TRBD1 for D (5 bases). Germline V gene lookup returns CDR1 MNHNS and CDR2 SASEGT. V gave up 5 bases and J gave up 2 bases, with 12 bases separating them. The CDR3 is made up of 14 amino acids. In nucleotides, the CDR3 is TGTGCCAGCAGTTGGAGACAGACTAACACTGAAGCTTTCTTT. This sequence encodes CASSWRQTNTEAFF.

Turning to this clone: Germline is not matched at one junction end, which may reflect a read error. The rearrangement links TRBV7-6 to TRBJ1-4, with 8 bases identical to TRBD1. The CDR3 has 18 amino acids. Germline-derived CDR1 and CDR2 are SGHVS and FNYEAQ. The chain's CDR3 is CAISLGTGLSATNEKLFF. The CDR3 bases are TGTGCCATCAGCTTAGGGACAGGCCTCTCTGCAACTAATGAAAAACTGTTTTTT.

The chain has TRBV25-1 and TRBJ1-1; D remains unclear. The CDR3 totals 13 residues. Germline CDR1 reads MGHDK; CDR2 reads SYGVNS. V lost 7 bases to trimming and J lost 1 base, with 10 bases between them. The CDR3 DNA reads as TGTGCCAGCACCTCCCACGGGAACACTGAAGCTTTCTTT. It is translated as CASTSHGNTEAFF.